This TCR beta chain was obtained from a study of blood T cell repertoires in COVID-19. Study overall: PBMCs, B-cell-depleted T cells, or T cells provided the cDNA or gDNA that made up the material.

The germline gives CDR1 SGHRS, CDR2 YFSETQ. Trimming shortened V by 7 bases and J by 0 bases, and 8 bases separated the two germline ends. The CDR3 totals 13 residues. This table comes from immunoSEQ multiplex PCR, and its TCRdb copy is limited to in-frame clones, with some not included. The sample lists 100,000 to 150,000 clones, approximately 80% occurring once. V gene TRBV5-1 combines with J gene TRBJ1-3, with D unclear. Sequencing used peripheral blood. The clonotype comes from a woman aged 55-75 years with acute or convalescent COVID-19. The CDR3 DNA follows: TGCGCCAGCTCCGTCAGCTCTGGAAACACCATATATTTT. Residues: CASSVSSGNTIYF.